This T cell receptor beta chain was captured in a study of type 1 regulatory T cells. Study summary: This in vitro CD4 product, T-allo10, is enriched for Tr1 cells and alloantigen-specific. Study-wide results and caveats: Type 1 regulatory T cells had a more restricted TCR repertoire than non-type 1 regulatory T cells.

Remarks on this clonotype: Its target is not known.

The CDR3 runs to 14 residues. CDR1 MNHEY and CDR2 SMNVEV come from the germline V gene (reference sequence). The ends were cut back, 5 bases at V and 0 bases at J, with 8 bases in the middle. A single record per CDR3 protein comes from TCRdb applying MiXCR to the reads. The table shows about 69,000 distinct CDR3 sequences, with about 20% occurring only once. Sequencing was carried out using cultured type 1 regulatory T (Tr1) cells, either the whole culture or a sorted fraction (not recorded which). The chain couples TRBV27 to TRBJ1-5; D is unresolved. The sequence was collected from a human donor in good health. This CDR3 is CASSRIDSNQPQHF. The DNA for the CDR3 is TGTGCCAGCAGTAGAATAGATAGCAATCAGCCCCAGCATTTT.